This TCR beta chain was sequenced during a study of blood T cell repertoires in COVID-19. As for the study in general: Some COVID-19 samples were acute and others convalescent; all came from the United States, Italy and Spain. Sample material is recorded as cDNA or gDNA derived from T cells, B-cell-depleted T cells, or PBMCs.

Germline CDR1 and CDR2: MNHEY and SVGAGI. The CDR3 has 13 residues. Trimming cost V 0 bases and J 11 bases, with 13 bases left between them. Seattle-derived patients entered the study during active infection and were followed longitudinally. This table comes from immunoSEQ multiplex PCR, and its TCRdb copy is limited to in-frame clones, with some not included. The sample lists around 400,000 clones, 70% to 90% occurring once. The sequencing sample was made of peripheral blood. The chain employs TRBV6-5 and TRBJ1-1; D may be TRBD1 (6 bases). The sequence derives from a woman aged 25 to 45 with COVID-19, enrolled during active disease. The CDR3 is CASSYSPGRGAFF. CDR3 nucleotides: TGTGCCAGCAGTTACTCCCCGGGGAGGGGGGCTTTCTTT.